This T cell receptor (beta chain) was recorded in a study of blood T cell repertoires in COVID-19. Study in general: Sample material is recorded as cDNA or gDNA derived from T cells, B-cell-depleted T cells, or PBMCs.

The junction had 7 bases not matched to a gene; V was cut back by 3 bases and J by 9 bases. CDR3 size: 13 residues. CDR1 is SGHDT, CDR2 YYEEEE, per germline. Method: immunoSEQ multiplex PCR; TCRdb's copy keeps in-frame clones and lacks some. The sample consists of about 160,000 clones, 86% of them appearing once. The TCR originated in a woman aged 70-85 years with acute or convalescent COVID-19. The chain joins TRBV5-6 to TRBJ1-2, with 8 bases lining up with TRBD1. The sequenced material came from peripheral blood. CDR3 amino acids: CASSWRTGKRYTF. In nucleotides, the CDR3 is TGTGCCAGCAGCTGGCGGACAGGGAAACGCTACACCTTC.